This TCR beta chain came from a study of cytomegalovirus exposure and HLA in healthy donors. The study ran its PCR with 60 Vbeta and 13 Jbeta primers. Assay: immunoSEQ multiplex PCR; the TCRdb copy retains only in-frame clones and omits some. The sample holds approximately 140,000 clones, 82% seen once. The CDR3 covers 15 residues. V was shortened by 3 bases and J by 3 bases, with 15 bases between the two germline ends. Germline V CDR1 and CDR2: LGHNA, YNFKEQ. The sample taken for sequencing was PBMCs. The TCR sequence derives from a man aged 18-30 years in good health and CMV-seropositive. The gene calls are TRBV4-2 and TRBJ2-7; TRBD2 might be the D (6 bases). This chain's CDR3 is CASSQMAAGGYEQYF. In DNA form, the CDR3 reads TGTGCCAGCAGCCAGATGGCAGCGGGCGGCTACGAGCAGTACTTC.